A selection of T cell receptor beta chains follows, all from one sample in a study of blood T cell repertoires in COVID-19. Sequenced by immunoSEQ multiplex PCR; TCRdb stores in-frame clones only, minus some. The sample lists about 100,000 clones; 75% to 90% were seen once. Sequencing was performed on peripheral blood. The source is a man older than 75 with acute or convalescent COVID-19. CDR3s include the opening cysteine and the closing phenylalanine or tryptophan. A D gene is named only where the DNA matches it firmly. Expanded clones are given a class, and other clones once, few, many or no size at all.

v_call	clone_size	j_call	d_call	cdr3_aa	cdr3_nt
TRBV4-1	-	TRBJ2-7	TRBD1	CASSRRDRVDEQYF	TGCGCCAGCAGCCGCCGGGACAGGGTGGACGAGCAGTACTTC
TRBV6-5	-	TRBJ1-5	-	CASKQGNQPQHF	TGTGCCAGCAAGCAGGGGAATCAGCCCCAGCATTTT
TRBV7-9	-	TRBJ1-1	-	CASSSGLNTEAFF	TGTGCCAGCAGTAGCGGGCTGAACACTGAAGCTTTCTTT
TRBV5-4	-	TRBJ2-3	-	CASSPGGSLEGTQYF	TGTGCCAGCAGCCCTGGGGGGTCCCTGGAGGGTACGCAGTATTTT
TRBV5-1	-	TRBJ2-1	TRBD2	CASSLRTSGSNYEQFF	TGCGCCAGCAGCTTGAGGACTAGCGGGAGTAACTATGAGCAGTTCTTC
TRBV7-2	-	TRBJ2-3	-	CASSAQQVGDTQYF	TGTGCCAGCAGCGCGCAACAGGTTGGAGATACGCAGTATTTT
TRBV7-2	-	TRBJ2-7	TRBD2	CASSVTSGNNEQYF	TGTGCTAGCAGCGTAACTAGCGGGAACAACGAGCAGTACTTC
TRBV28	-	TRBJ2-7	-	CASSYGTQTYEQYF	TGTGCCAGCAGCTATGGGACACAGACCTACGAGCAGTACTTC
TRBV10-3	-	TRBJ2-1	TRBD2	CAISGKGTSSDEQFF	TGTGCCATCAGTGGTAAAGGGACTAGCAGCGATGAGCAGTTCTTC
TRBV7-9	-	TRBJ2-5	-	CASSPGTPQETQYF	TGTGCCAGCAGCCCCGGGACACCCCAAGAGACCCAGTACTTC
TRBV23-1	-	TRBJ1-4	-	CATAGVTNEKLFF	TGCGCCACCGCCGGGGTGACTAATGAAAAACTGTTTTTT
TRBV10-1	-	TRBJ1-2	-	CAGRGAFYGYTF	TGCGCTGGCCGCGGGGCGTTCTATGGCTACACCTTC
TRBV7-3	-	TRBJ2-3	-	CASSFVREKDTQYF	TGTGCCAGCAGCTTTGTCCGGGAGAAGGATACGCAGTATTTT
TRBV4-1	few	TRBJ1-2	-	CASSQGEGEHYGYTF	TGCGCCAGCAGCCAAGGGGAGGGAGAACACTATGGCTACACCTTC
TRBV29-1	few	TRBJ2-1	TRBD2	CSVEGLAVYNEQFF	TGCAGCGTTGAAGGGCTAGCGGTCTACAATGAGCAGTTCTTC
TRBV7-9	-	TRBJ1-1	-	CASSPRVGGNTEAFF	TGTGCCAGCAGCCCGCGGGTAGGGGGGAACACTGAAGCTTTCTTT
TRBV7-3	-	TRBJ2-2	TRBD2	CASRLAGVSGELFF	TGTGCCAGCCGACTAGCGGGAGTGTCCGGGGAGCTGTTTTTT
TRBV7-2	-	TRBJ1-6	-	CASSLTQQYSPLHF	TGTGCCAGCAGCTTAACACAACAATATTCACCCCTCCACTTT
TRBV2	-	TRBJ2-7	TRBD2	CASSELAGGVYEQYF	TGTGCCAGCAGTGAGCTAGCGGGAGGGGTATACGAGCAGTACTTC
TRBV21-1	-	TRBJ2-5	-	CASSTSSQGPGETQYF	TGTGCCAGCAGCACTTCATCTCAGGGCCCCGGTGAGACCCAGTACTTC